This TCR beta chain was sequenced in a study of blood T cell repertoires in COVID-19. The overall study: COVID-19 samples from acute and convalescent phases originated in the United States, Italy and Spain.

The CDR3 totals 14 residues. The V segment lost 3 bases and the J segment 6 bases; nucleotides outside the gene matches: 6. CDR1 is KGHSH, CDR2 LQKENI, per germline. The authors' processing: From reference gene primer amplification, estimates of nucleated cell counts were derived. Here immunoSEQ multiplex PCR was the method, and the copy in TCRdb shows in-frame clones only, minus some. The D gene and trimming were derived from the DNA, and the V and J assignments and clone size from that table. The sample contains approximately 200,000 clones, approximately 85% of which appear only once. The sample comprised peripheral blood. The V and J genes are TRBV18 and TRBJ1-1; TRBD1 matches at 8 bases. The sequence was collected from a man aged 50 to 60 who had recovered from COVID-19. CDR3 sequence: CASSPDRVAAEAFF. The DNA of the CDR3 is TGTGCCAGCTCACCGGACAGGGTCGCCGCTGAAGCTTTCTTT.